These T cell receptor beta chains were read from a single sample in a study of blood T cell repertoires in COVID-19. The method was immunoSEQ multiplex PCR; TCRdb's version includes in-frame clones alone and lacks a portion of them. The sample has 390,000 or so clones; roughly 90% are singletons. The sample was peripheral blood. The receptor set was obtained from a young woman with COVID-19, enrolled during active disease. CDR3s include the opening cysteine and the closing phenylalanine or tryptophan. The D gene is left open where the match is weak. The listing skips clone size in some rows; elsewhere it reads once, few, many or a size class.

D gene: NA
V gene: TRBV7-2
J gene: TRBJ2-7
clone size: once
CDR3 DNA: TGTGCCACCGCCCGACGGGGGACCTCCTACGAGCAGTACTTC
CDR3 protein: CATARRGTSYEQYF

D gene: TRBD2
V gene: TRBV5-1
J gene: TRBJ2-5
clone size: NA
CDR3 DNA: TGCGCCAGCAGCTTGGCTTCTAGCGGGCCCCAAGAGACCCAGTACTTC
CDR3 protein: CASSLASSGPQETQYF

D gene: NA
V gene: TRBV6-5
J gene: TRBJ2-3
clone size: NA
CDR3 DNA: TGTGCCAGCAGTTACGGGCTAGCCCCAGATACGCAGTATTTT
CDR3 protein: CASSYGLAPDTQYF

D gene: TRBD2
V gene: TRBV11-2
J gene: TRBJ2-3
clone size: NA
CDR3 DNA: TGTGCCAGCAGCTTTATGGGACTAGCGGGGGGGCAAGATACGCAGTATTTT
CDR3 protein: CASSFMGLAGGQDTQYF

D gene: TRBD2
V gene: TRBV6-2/TRBV6-3
J gene: TRBJ2-1
clone size: NA
CDR3 DNA: TGTGCCAGCAGTTACTCGCGGCCGACTAGCGGGAGGAGCTCCTACAATGAGCAGTTCTTC
CDR3 protein: CASSYSRPTSGRSSYNEQFF

D gene: TRBD2
V gene: TRBV7-7
J gene: TRBJ2-2
clone size: once
CDR3 DNA: TGTGCTAGCAGCGCAGGAAGCGGGGGGACCACCGGGGAGCTGTTTTTT
CDR3 protein: CASSAGSGGTTGELFF

D gene: TRBD1
V gene: TRBV7-2
J gene: TRBJ1-2
clone size: NA
CDR3 DNA: TGTGCCAGCAGCTCAGGACAGGGGCGAGGCTACACCTTC
CDR3 protein: CASSSGQGRGYTF

D gene: NA
V gene: TRBV24-1
J gene: TRBJ2-1
clone size: NA
CDR3 DNA: TGTGCCACCAGTGACCGGAGCTCCTACAATGAGCAGTTCTTC
CDR3 protein: CATSDRSSYNEQFF

D gene: TRBD1
V gene: TRBV10-1
J gene: TRBJ2-1
clone size: NA
CDR3 DNA: TGCGCCAGCAGTGACCTCCGGGACAGGGGAAGGAGGAATGAGCAGTTCTTC
CDR3 protein: CASSDLRDRGRRNEQFF

D gene: NA
V gene: TRBV6-4
J gene: TRBJ2-3
clone size: NA
CDR3 DNA: TGTGCCAGCAGCCGGGAGATTAGCACAGATACGCAGTATTTT
CDR3 protein: CASSREISTDTQYF

D gene: NA
V gene: TRBV25-1
J gene: TRBJ2-2
clone size: many
CDR3 DNA: TGTGCCAGCAGCCCTACCAGGGACACCGGGGAGCTGTTTTTT
CDR3 protein: CASSPTRDTGELFF

D gene: NA
V gene: TRBV29-1
J gene: TRBJ2-1
clone size: NA
CDR3 DNA: TGCAGCGTTGAAGATAACAATGAGCAGTTCTTC
CDR3 protein: CSVEDNNEQFF

D gene: TRBD1
V gene: TRBV29-1
J gene: TRBJ1-2
clone size: NA
CDR3 DNA: TGCAGCGTTGAAGATCTTCGGGACAGAACTTATGGCTACACCTTC
CDR3 protein: CSVEDLRDRTYGYTF

D gene: NA
V gene: TRBV7-9
J gene: TRBJ1-2
clone size: NA
CDR3 DNA: TGTGCCAGCAGCTTAGGAACAGGCCATGGCTACACCTTC
CDR3 protein: CASSLGTGHGYTF

D gene: TRBD1
V gene: TRBV4-1
J gene: TRBJ2-2
clone size: NA
CDR3 DNA: TGCGCCAGCAGCCAAGTAGGGACAGGGGTACCCGGGGAGCTGTTTTTT
CDR3 protein: CASSQVGTGVPGELFF

D gene: NA
V gene: TRBV3-1/TRBV3-2
J gene: TRBJ1-3
clone size: NA
CDR3 DNA: TGTGCCAGCAGCCAATTCGCAGGGGACTCTGGAAACACCATATATTTT
CDR3 protein: CASSQFAGDSGNTIYF